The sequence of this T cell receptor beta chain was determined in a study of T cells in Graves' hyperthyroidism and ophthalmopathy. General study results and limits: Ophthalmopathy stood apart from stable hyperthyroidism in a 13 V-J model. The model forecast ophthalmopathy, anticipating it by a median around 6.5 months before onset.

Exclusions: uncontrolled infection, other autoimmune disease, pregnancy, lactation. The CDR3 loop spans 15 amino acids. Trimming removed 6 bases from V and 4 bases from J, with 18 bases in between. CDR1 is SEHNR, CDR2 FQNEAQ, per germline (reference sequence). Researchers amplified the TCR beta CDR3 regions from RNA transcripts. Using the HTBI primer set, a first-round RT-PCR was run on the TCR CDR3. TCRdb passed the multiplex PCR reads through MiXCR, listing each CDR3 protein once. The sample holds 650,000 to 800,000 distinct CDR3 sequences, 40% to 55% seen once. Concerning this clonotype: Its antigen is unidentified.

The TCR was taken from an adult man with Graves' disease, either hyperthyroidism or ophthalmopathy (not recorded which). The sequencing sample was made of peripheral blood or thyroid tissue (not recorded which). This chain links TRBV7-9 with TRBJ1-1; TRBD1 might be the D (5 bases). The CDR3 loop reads CASSLSLPTVTEAFF. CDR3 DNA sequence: TGTGCCAGCAGTTTATCGCTGCCGACAGTCACTGAAGCTTTCTTT. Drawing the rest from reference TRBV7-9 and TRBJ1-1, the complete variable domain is DTGVSQNPRHKITKRGQNVTFRCDPISEHNRLYWYRQTLGQGPEFLTYFQNEAQLEKSRLLSDRFSAERPKGSFSTLEIQRTEQGDSAMYLCASSLSLPTVTEAFFGQGTRLTVV.